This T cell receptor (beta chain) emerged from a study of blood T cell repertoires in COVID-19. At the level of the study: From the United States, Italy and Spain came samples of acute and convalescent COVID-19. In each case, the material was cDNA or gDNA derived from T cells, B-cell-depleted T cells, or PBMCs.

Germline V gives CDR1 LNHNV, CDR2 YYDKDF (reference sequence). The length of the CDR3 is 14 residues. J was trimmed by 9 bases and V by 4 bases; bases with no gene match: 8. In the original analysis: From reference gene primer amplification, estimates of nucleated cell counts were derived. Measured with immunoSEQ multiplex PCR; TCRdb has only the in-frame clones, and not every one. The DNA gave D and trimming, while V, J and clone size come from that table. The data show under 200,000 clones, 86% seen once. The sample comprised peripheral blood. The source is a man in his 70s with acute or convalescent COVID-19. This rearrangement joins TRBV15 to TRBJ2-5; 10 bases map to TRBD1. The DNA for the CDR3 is TGTGCCACCAGCACCGACAGGGGGCCAGGGGCCCAGTACTTC. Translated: CATSTDRGPGAQYF.